One sample yielded the 26 T cell receptor beta chains listed below, sequenced in a study of T cells in Graves' hyperthyroidism and ophthalmopathy. RNA transcripts were the template for amplifying TCR beta CDR3 regions. HTBI primers were the set used in a first-round RT-PCR of the TCR CDR3. TCRdb fed the multiplex PCR reads into MiXCR, producing one record per CDR3 protein. The table records about 560,000 distinct CDR3 sequences, about half of them present only once. The sample comprised peripheral blood or thyroid tissue (not recorded which). The receptors were sampled from a woman aged 18-29 years with Graves' hyperthyroidism.

As to this clonotype: Since a much larger clone is just one base distant, this may be a read error. This CDR3 fails to terminate in the conserved phenylalanine or tryptophan, so it likely reflects a read error. The chain couples TRBV7-3 to TRBJ1-1; 7 bases are shared with TRBD1. This CDR3 has 14 amino acids. CDR1 is SGHTA, CDR2 FQGTGA, per germline. V gave up 3 bases and J gave up 1 base; unmatched junction bases: 2. Written as DNA, the CDR3 is TGTGCCAGCAGCTTGGACAGGCAGAACACTGAAGCTTTCCTT. Translating it yields CASSLDRQNTEAFL.

This clonotype was detected many times. The rearrangement links TRBV2 to TRBJ1-5; 11 bases align to TRBD1. Germline values: CDR1 SNHLY, CDR2 FYNNEI. V lost 8 bases and J lost 7; bases outside the gene matches: 7. CDR3 length: 14 amino acids. The CDR3 loop reads CASQKGQGGQPQHF. In DNA form, the CDR3 reads TGTGCCAGCCAAAAGGGACAGGGGGGACAGCCCCAGCATTTT. Using reference TRBV2 and TRBJ1-5 for the parts outside the CDR3, the full variable domain is EPEVTQTPSHQVTQMGQEVILRCVPISNHLYFYWYRQILGQKVEFLVSFYNNEISEKSEIFDDQFSVERPDGSNFTLKIRSTKLEDSAMYFCASQKGQGGQPQHFGDGTRLSIL.

This clonotype was found many times. V usage is TRBV2 and J usage is TRBJ1-2; D is undetermined. CDR3 size: 11 residues. From germline, CDR1 is SNHLY and CDR2 FYNNEI. Trimming removed 8 bases from V and 4 bases from J, with 8 bases in between. In DNA form, the CDR3 reads TGTGCCAGCGGAACAGCCTATGGCTACACCTTC. Its translation is CASGTAYGYTF.

This clonotype was seen many times. The chain combines TRBV2 with TRBJ1-3; 8 nucleotides match TRBD1. Looked up from germline, CDR1 is SNHLY and CDR2 is FYNNEI. The V segment lost 6 bases and the J segment 2 bases; nucleotides outside the gene matches: 3. There are 14 residues in the CDR3. The CDR3 region is CASRKGQAGNTIYF. The CDR3 DNA is TGTGCCAGCAGAAAGGGACAGGCTGGAAACACCATATATTTT. Full variable domain (rest looked up from reference TRBV2 and TRBJ1-3): EPEVTQTPSHQVTQMGQEVILRCVPISNHLYFYWYRQILGQKVEFLVSFYNNEISEKSEIFDDQFSVERPDGSNFTLKIRSTKLEDSAMYFCASRKGQAGNTIYFGEGSWLTVV.

V usage is TRBV6-6 and J usage is TRBJ2-5, with D hard to call. The CDR3 contains 13 residues. Germline V gives CDR1 MNHNY, CDR2 SVGAGI (reference sequence). The germline V and J ends were trimmed by 0 bases and 7 bases, with 9 bases remaining between them. CDR3 in amino acids: CASSYSELGTQYF. The CDR3 DNA reads as TGTGCCAGCAGTTACTCTGAACTGGGGACCCAGTACTTC.

This clonotype occurred many times. The chain couples TRBV7-9 to TRBJ1-1; TRBD1 is a possible D gene (5 bases). This CDR3 has 11 residues. CDR1 SEHNR and CDR2 FQNEAQ come from the germline V gene (reference sequence). Deletions cut 10 bases from V and 1 base from J, with 7 bases between. This CDR3 reads CATGGNTEAFF. CDR3 sequence (DNA): TGTGCCACTGGGGGGAACACTGAAGCTTTCTTT.

V usage is TRBV7-2 and J usage is TRBJ1-2, with TRBD1 matching over 10 bases. The CDR3 is 12 amino acids. From germline, CDR1 is SGHTA and CDR2 FQGNSA. V shed 3 bases, J shed 14 bases, and the junction held 6 bases outside the gene matches. CDR3 sequence reads: CASSLGGTGETF. CDR3 DNA: TGTGCCAGCAGCTTGGGCGGGACAGGGGAGACCTTC. The variable domain in full, completed from reference TRBV7-2 and TRBJ1-2, reads GAGVSQSPSNKVTEKGKDVELRCDPISGHTALYWYRQSLGQGLEFLIYFQGNSAPDKSGLPSDRFSAERTGGSVSTLTIQRTQQEDSAVYLCASSLGGTGETFGSGTRLTVV.

A few counts support this clonotype. This chain uses TRBV7-3 with TRBJ2-5, with 7 positions matching TRBD1. The CDR3 consists of 15 residues. V lost 5 bases and J lost 3; bases outside the gene matches: 9. Germline assignment: CDR1 SGHTA and CDR2 FQGTGA. CDR3 loop: CASSQTGQAEETQYF. As DNA, the CDR3 is TGTGCCAGCAGCCAAACAGGACAGGCGGAAGAGACCCAGTACTTC.

The chain recombines TRBV15 with TRBJ2-7, with unresolved D. The CDR3 spans 15 residues. In germline, CDR1 is LNHNV, CDR2 YYDKDF (reference sequence). With 3 bases removed from V and 2 bases from J, the gap between germline ends came to 14 bases. CDR3 sequence (DNA): TGTGCCACCAGCAGTCCTCTAGTTAGTCCCTACGAGCAGTACTTC. This encodes CATSSPLVSPYEQYF.

The count of this clonotype is one. This chain connects TRBV25-1 to TRBJ1-6, with 7 bases that match TRBD1. The CDR3 totals 11 residues. Looked up from germline, CDR1 is MGHDK and CDR2 is SYGVNS. This CDR3 is CVDRANSPLHF. The CDR3 DNA is TGTGTCGACAGGGCCAATTCACCCCTCCACTTT.

A note on this clonotype: This may arise from a read error, as a much more abundant clone is one base away. The chain employs TRBV15 and TRBJ1-1, with D uncertain. In germline, CDR1 is LNHNV, CDR2 YYDKDF (reference sequence). This CDR3 has 15 residues. The DNA of the CDR3 is TGTGCCACCAGCGGAGAAATAGGTGTCAGGACTGAAGCTTTCTTT. This translates into CATSGEIGVRTEAFF. Together with reference TRBV15 and TRBJ1-1, the CDR3 gives the full variable domain: DAMVIQNPRYQVTQFGKPVTLSCSQTLNHNVMYWYQQKSSQAPKLLFHYYDKDFNNEADTPDNFQSRRPNTSFCFLDIRSPGLGDTAMYLCATSGEIGVRTEAFFGQGTRLTVV.

About this clonotype itself: A much larger clone sits a single nucleotide away, making a read error possible. The chain carries TRBV2 and TRBJ2-5; TRBD2 aligns across 7 bases. This CDR3 spans 14 amino acids. The ends lost 6 bases at V and 5 bases at J; junction bases unmatched: 9. Germline V gene data show CDR1 as SNHLY and CDR2 as FYNNEI. Here the CDR3 DNA reads TGTGCCAGCAGCTCAGACGCGGGAGATGAGACCCAGTACTTC. Its protein is CASSSDAGDETQYF.

The V call is TRBV29-1, the J call TRBJ1-2, with a tentative D call TRBD1 (6 bases). Germline V gene lookup returns CDR1 SQVTM and CDR2 ANQGSEA. Trimming left V 3 bases short and J 4 bases short, with 12 bases between. The CDR3 has 13 amino acids. DNA for the CDR3: TGCAGCGTTGAGCGGGCAGGGGTCTATGGCTACACCTTC. Translation: CSVERAGVYGYTF.

J is TRBJ1-1 and V is TRBV2; 8 bases line up with TRBD1. The CDR3 loop spans 14 amino acids. The J segment lost 0 bases and the V segment lost 11 bases, leaving 8 bases of the junction unmatched. Per the germline V gene, CDR1 is SNHLY and CDR2 is FYNNEI. CDR3 protein: CAGTGGGVNTEAFF. CDR3 in DNA: TGTGCCGGCACAGGGGGTGGAGTGAACACTGAAGCTTTCTTT.

Many counts were recorded for this clonotype. The genes are TRBV20-1 and TRBJ1-1, with 8 bases matching TRBD1. CDR1 and CDR2 from the germline V gene are DFQATT and SNEGSKA (reference sequence). The V and J ends lost 5 bases and 0 bases, in that order; junction bases with no gene match: 8. This CDR3 is built from 15 residues. The CDR3: CSASGGEDMNTEAFF. The CDR3 DNA reads as TGCAGTGCTTCAGGGGGCGAGGATATGAACACTGAAGCTTTCTTT.

The chain couples TRBV19 to TRBJ2-7, with a weak D call TRBD1 (6 bases). The CDR3 has 14 residues. V was shortened by 5 bases and J by 2 bases, with 13 bases between the two germline ends. Germline V gives CDR1 LNHDA, CDR2 SQIVND (reference sequence). CDR3 loop: CASSSPTGTYEQYF. CDR3 in DNA: TGTGCCAGTAGTTCACCGACAGGTACCTACGAGCAGTACTTC.

The chain recombines TRBV10-3 with TRBJ2-5, with D perhaps being TRBD1 or TRBD2 (6 bases each). The CDR3 has 15 amino acids. The V end lost 3 bases, the J end lost 7 bases, and 18 bases lay between the germline ends. Germline values: CDR1 ENHRY, CDR2 SYGVKD. CDR3 region: CAISDSRGGLGTQYF. The CDR3 coding sequence is TGTGCCATCAGTGACTCACGAGGGGGGCTGGGGACCCAGTACTTC.

This clonotype was seen more than once but under ten times. The V gene is TRBV5-1, the J gene TRBJ1-1, with TRBD1 matching over 8 bases. Per germline, CDR1 SGHRS and CDR2 YFSETQ. Trimming cost V 6 bases and J 0 bases; bases outside gene matches: 7. The CDR3 runs to 15 residues. This chain's CDR3 is CASTPGTGLNTEAFF. The CDR3, as DNA: TGCGCCAGCACTCCCGGGACAGGTTTGAACACTGAAGCTTTCTTT. Full variable domain (missing parts from reference TRBV5-1 and TRBJ1-1): KAGVTQTPRYLIKTRGQQVTLSCSPISGHRSVSWYQQTPGQGLQFLFEYFSETQRNKGNFPGRFSGRQFSNSRSEMNVSTLELGDSALYLCASTPGTGLNTEAFFGQGTRLTVV.

This clonotype was counted many times. The chain recombines TRBV7-2 with TRBJ1-6; the D gene is possibly TRBD1 (5 bases). The CDR3 covers 15 residues. CDR1 is SGHTA, CDR2 FQGNSA, per germline. Deletions cut 6 bases from V and 9 bases from J, with 18 bases between. CDR3 nucleotides: TGTGCCAGCAGTCCAAGTAGGGGTAGTTTTTCACCCCTCCACTTT. Translated, it gives CASSPSRGSFSPLHF.

This clonotype showed up just once. CDR3 loop: CAGKSPLLRTGSNSGNTIYF. The CDR3 DNA reads TGTGCCGGTAAATCTCCTCTACTACGGACAGGGTCCAACTCTGGAAACACCATATATTTT. This chain uses TRBV19 with TRBJ1-3, with TRBD1 identical over 8 bases. V lost 11 bases and J lost 0; bases outside the gene matches: 24. The CDR3 covers 20 residues. Per germline, CDR1 LNHDA and CDR2 SQIVND (reference sequence).

This clonotype has only a few counts. The chain has TRBV7-6 and TRBJ1-5; no reliable D call. CDR3 length equals 15 residues. Germline V lookup: CDR1 SGHVS, CDR2 FNYEAQ. Trimming left V 1 base short and J 3 bases short, with 10 bases between. The CDR3 coding sequence is TGTGCCAGCAGCTTAGTGCAGGATAACAATCAGCCCCAGCATTTT. Translated, it gives CASSLVQDNNQPQHF.

In regard to this clonotype: Compared with germline, one end of the junction differs, possibly owing to a read error. The rearrangement uses TRBV7-2 and TRBJ2-7; no reliable D call. Per the germline V gene, CDR1 is SGHTA and CDR2 is FQGNSA. CDR3 length: 13 amino acids. CDR3 in amino acids: CASSQGLEYEQYF. The CDR3 nucleotides are TGCGCCAGCAGCCAAGGGCTAGAGTACGAGCAGTACTTC.

V usage is TRBV5-1 and J usage is TRBJ2-5; possible D gene TRBD1, 6 bases. V shed 5 bases and J shed 3 bases, with 14 bases lying between them. Germline V gives CDR1 SGHRS, CDR2 YFSETQ. The CDR3 has 14 amino acids. CDR3 in amino acids: CASRQGGIKETQYF. The CDR3 DNA is TGCGCCAGCAGACAGGGCGGAATCAAAGAGACCCAGTACTTC.

A word on this clonotype: Compared with germline, one end of the junction differs, possibly owing to a read error. The chain is built from TRBV20-1 and TRBJ1-1, with TRBD1 identical over 7 bases. The V gene's germline CDR1 is DFQATT and CDR2 SNEGSKA (reference sequence). The CDR3 runs 15 residues. The DNA for the CDR3 is TGCAGTGCCAGAGTCCGGGACAGCCGGAACACTGAAGCTTTCTTT. The encoded protein is CSARVRDSRNTEAFF.

This clonotype showed up many times. This rearrangement joins TRBV20-1 to TRBJ1-2; D unclear. Per germline, CDR1 DFQATT and CDR2 SNEGSKA (reference sequence). The V and J ends lost 5 bases and 3 bases respectively, with 4 bases between them. The CDR3 is made up of 10 amino acids. CDR3 nucleotides: TGCAGTGCTCCCGACTATGGCTACACCTTC. Its protein is CSAPDYGYTF.

The V gene is TRBV7-9, the J gene TRBJ2-7, with 13 nucleotides matching TRBD2. Germline V gene lookup returns CDR1 SEHNR and CDR2 FQNEAQ (reference sequence). V was pared by 6 bases and J by 0 bases, with 11 bases of the junction left unmatched. This CDR3 spans 18 amino acids. CDR3 sequence (DNA): TGTGCCAGCAGTCCCCAGACTAGCGGGAGGAGGAGCTCCTACGAGCAGTACTTC. As protein: CASSPQTSGRRSSYEQYF.